These 19 T cell receptor beta chains came from one sample sequenced in a study of Ad26.COV2.S vaccination and SARS-CoV-2 variants. Treatment reported: about 20 received Ad26.COV2.S at low or high dose, single or two shots; 5 received placebo; per-sample allocation not given. Specimens were obtained on day 63 following the first vaccine or placebo injection. The repertoire was sequenced with immunoSEQ multiplex PCR; TCRdb's copy has only in-frame clones and lacks some. The sample yields some 250,000 clones, 85% to 90% seen once. The sample here was peripheral blood, taken in a trial of Ad26.COV2.S vaccine versus placebo. All receptors come from a person between 18 and 59 years old who received the Ad26.COV2.S COVID-19 vaccine or a placebo.

The rearrangement links TRBV29-1 to TRBJ2-7, with 7 bases matching TRBD1. The germline CDR1 and CDR2 sequences are SQVTM and ANQGSEA. V dropped 4 bases and J dropped 3; count of bases not matched to a gene: 9. The length of the CDR3 is 14 residues. The CDR3 DNA reads TGCAGCGTTGTCGGAACCGGGACAGACTACGAGCAGTACTTC. As protein: CSVVGTGTDYEQYF.

The gene calls are TRBV29-1 and TRBJ1-5, with 9 bases identical to TRBD1. CDR1 and CDR2 from the germline V gene are SQVTM and ANQGSEA. V shed 4 bases and J 0 bases; nucleotides not matched to a gene: 4. The length of the CDR3 is 15 residues. DNA of the CDR3: TGCAGCGTTGGGGGACAGGGTTCTAGCAATCAGCCCCAGCATTTT. Residues: CSVGGQGSSNQPQHF.

The CDR3 DNA reads TGTGCCAGCTCTAAGAACGCCCTGAACACTGAAGCTTTCTTT. This gives the protein CASSKNALNTEAFF. The gene calls are TRBV18 and TRBJ1-1; D unresolved. Germline CDR1 reads KGHSH; CDR2 reads LQKENI. The CDR3 consists of 14 residues. V was trimmed by 6 bases and J by 0 bases, leaving 11 bases between them.

This chain joins TRBV3-1 (or the pseudogene TRBV3-2) and TRBJ1-2, with D hard to call. Trimming shortened V by 0 bases and J by 7 bases, and 15 bases separated the two germline ends. Germline lookup yields CDR1 LGHDT and CDR2 YNNKEL (reference sequence). The CDR3 has 15 amino acids. CDR3 sequence reads: CASSQDPRTHRGYTF. CDR3 bases: TGTGCCAGCAGCCAAGACCCTAGGACGCACCGTGGCTACACCTTC.

DNA of the CDR3: TGTGCCAGCAGTTCCGGGACAGGGGGCACTGAAGCTTTCTTT. Amino acid sequence: CASSSGTGGTEAFF. The rearrangement uses TRBV28 and TRBJ1-1; 11 bases map to TRBD1. Germline CDR1 MDHEN, CDR2 SYDVKM. The CDR3 extends over 14 amino acids. The junction had 2 bases not matched to a gene; V was cut back by 4 bases and J by 4 bases.

CDR3 bases: TGTGCCAGCAGCCCGACTAGCGGGAGCAGATATCGTAGGTTCTTC. Protein product: CASSPTSGSRYRRFF. This rearrangement joins TRBV7-9 to TRBJ2-1, with 12 bases fitting TRBD2. The germline V gene has CDR1 SEHNR and CDR2 FQNEAQ (reference sequence). J gave up 15 bases and V 5 bases, and 14 bases lay outside the gene matches. CDR3 length: 15 residues.

In nucleotides, the CDR3 is TGTGCCAGCAGTTTATCGGGGACCCAGTACTTC. Protein product: CASSLSGTQYF. The V gene is TRBV27, the J gene TRBJ2-5; unclear D gene. CDR1 and CDR2 from the germline V gene are MNHEY and SMNVEV (reference sequence). V shed 0 bases and J shed 7 bases, with 3 bases lying between them. The CDR3 runs to 11 residues.

The V call is TRBV7-2, the J call TRBJ2-1; 12 bases match TRBD2. The CDR3 consists of 17 residues. In germline, CDR1 is SGHTA, CDR2 FQGNSA. V lost 1 base, J lost 4 bases, and 5 bases stayed unmatched. CDR3 protein: CASSLGGLAGGYNEQFF. As DNA, the CDR3 is TGTGCCAGCAGCTTAGGCGGGCTAGCGGGGGGGTACAATGAGCAGTTCTTC.

This chain joins TRBV19 and TRBJ1-1; D perhaps matches TRBD1 (6 bases). The CDR3 is 14 residues long. Germline V gene lookup returns CDR1 LNHDA and CDR2 SQIVND (reference sequence). V was cut by 3 bases and J by 0 bases, with 8 bases left in between. CDR3 coding DNA: TGTGCCAGTAGTATTCAGGGGATGAACACTGAAGCTTTCTTT. Translation: CASSIQGMNTEAFF.

The chain carries TRBV3-1 (or the pseudogene TRBV3-2) and TRBJ1-2; 8 positions match TRBD1. The CDR3 extends over 15 amino acids. Per germline, CDR1 LGHDT and CDR2 YNNKEL (reference sequence). V was clipped by 0 bases and J by 4 bases; unmatched bases: 4. CDR3 region: CASSQELDRAYGYTF. The CDR3 DNA reads as TGTGCCAGCAGCCAAGAGTTGGACAGGGCCTATGGCTACACCTTC.

This clone was counted once. The rearrangement joins TRBV5-8 to TRBJ1-2; 9 nucleotides line up with TRBD1. The CDR3 length is 13 residues. V dropped 4 bases and J dropped 8; count of bases not matched to a gene: 6. Germline CDR1 SGHTS, CDR2 YDEGEE. The CDR3 reads CASSAWTGVGYTF. The DNA for the CDR3 is TGTGCCAGCAGCGCCTGGACAGGGGTGGGCTACACCTTC.

The chain is built from TRBV7-2 and TRBJ1-1; no firm D call. The CDR3 consists of 14 residues. Germline V CDR1 and CDR2: SGHTA, FQGNSA. V was pared by 0 bases and J by 2 bases, with 7 bases between. CDR3 bases: TGTGCCAGCAGCTTAGCTCTAATTAACACTGAAGCTTTCTTT. It is translated as CASSLALINTEAFF. Based on the CDR3 plus reference TRBV7-2 and TRBJ1-1, the full variable domain is GAGVSQSPSNKVTEKGKDVELRCDPISGHTALYWYRQSLGQGLEFLIYFQGNSAPDKSGLPSDRFSAERTGGSVSTLTIQRTQQEDSAVYLCASSLALINTEAFFGQGTRLTVV.

V gene TRBV7-9 combines with J gene TRBJ2-1; either TRBD1 or TRBD2 may fit D (5 bases each). The V end was cut by 4 bases, the J end by 9 bases, with 22 bases between. Germline CDR1 reads SEHNR; CDR2 reads FQNEAQ (reference sequence). The CDR3 totals 16 residues. Written as DNA, the CDR3 is TGTGCCAGCAGCTCCGCCGGGACCTCCAAATGGGGTGAGCAGTTCTTC. This sequence encodes CASSSAGTSKWGEQFF.

This clone appeared a single time. The chain carries TRBV21-1 and TRBJ2-3; the D segment call TRBD2 is taken from the table without a DNA check. TRBV21-1 is annotated as a pseudogene. This CDR3 is 18 amino acids long. The DNA of the CDR3 is TGTGCCAGCAGATTAAAAGTCTCGCATTGTACTAAAACAGATACGCAGTATTTT. Translating gives CASRLKVSHCTKTDTQYF.

The chain links TRBV5-6 to TRBJ2-1; 12 bases align to TRBD2. CDR1 and CDR2 from the germline V gene are SGHDT and YYEEEE. After removal of 4 bases from V and 0 bases from J, the junction contained 8 bases not matched to a gene. This CDR3 region has 18 residues. As DNA, the CDR3 is TGTGCCAGCAGCGGACCAGGGACTAGCGGGTTCTCCTACAATGAGCAGTTCTTC. It is translated as CASSGPGTSGFSYNEQFF.

The CDR3 region is CASSRESTNEKLFF. The DNA of the CDR3 is TGTGCCAGCAGCAGAGAGTCAACTAATGAAAAACTGTTTTTT. The V call is TRBV6-5, the J call TRBJ1-4, with D hard to call. Germline-derived CDR1 and CDR2 are MNHEY and SVGAGI. Trimming removed 6 bases at V and 0 bases at J, with 8 bases between. The CDR3 runs 14 residues.

The chain combines TRBV6-6 with TRBJ2-7; D gene ambiguous. This CDR3 has 14 residues. V was pared by 6 bases and J by 4 bases, with 16 bases between. Germline-derived CDR1 and CDR2 are MNHNY and SVGAGI (reference sequence). CDR3 in amino acids: CASRMDPRAYEQYF. In DNA form, the CDR3 reads TGTGCCAGCAGGATGGACCCCCGCGCGTACGAGCAGTACTTC.

The CDR3 nucleotides are TGTGCCAGCAGCCGTCGAGCAGGGGGCCGAAGACTAGCGGGAGACCTCACCGGGGAGCTGTTTTTT. It encodes CASSRRAGGRRLAGDLTGELFF. This sequence joins TRBV14 and TRBJ2-2, with TRBD2 matching over 12 bases. The germline gives CDR1 SGHDN, CDR2 FVKESK. CDR3 size: 22 residues. The ends lost 4 bases at V and 4 bases at J; junction bases unmatched: 22.

The rearrangement links TRBV5-1 to TRBJ2-5, with 7 bases fitting TRBD1. The junction had 7 bases not matched to a gene; V was cut back by 0 bases and J by 2 bases. CDR1 SGHRS and CDR2 YFSETQ come from the germline V gene. The CDR3 is 16 residues long. CDR3 DNA sequence: TGCGCCAGCAGCTTGGGTGGGACAGCTACTCAAGAGACCCAGTACTTC. Its translation is CASSLGGTATQETQYF.